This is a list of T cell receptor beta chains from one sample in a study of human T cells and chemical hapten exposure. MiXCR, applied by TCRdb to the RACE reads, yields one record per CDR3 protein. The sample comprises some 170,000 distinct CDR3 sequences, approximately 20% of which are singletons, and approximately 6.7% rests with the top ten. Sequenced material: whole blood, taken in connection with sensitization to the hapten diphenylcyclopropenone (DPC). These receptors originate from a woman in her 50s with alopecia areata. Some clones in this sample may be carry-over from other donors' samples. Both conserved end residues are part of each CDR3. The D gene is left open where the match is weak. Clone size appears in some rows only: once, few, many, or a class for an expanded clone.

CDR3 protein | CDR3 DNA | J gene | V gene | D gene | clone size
CATSGSGRAVETQYF | TGTGCCACCAGCGGGAGCGGGAGGGCCGTTGAGACCCAGTACTTC | TRBJ2-5 | TRBV15 | TRBD2 | few
CASSLSGGANEKLFF | TGTGCCAGCAGTCTATCAGGAGGTGCTAATGAAAAACTGTTTTTT | TRBJ1-4 | TRBV12-3/TRBV12-4 | . | .
CSCREGRTEAFF | TGCAGCTGCCGGGAGGGGAGAACTGAAGCTTTCTTT | TRBJ1-1 | TRBV29-1 | . | few
CASSPPQTEAFF | TGTGCCAGCAGTCCGCCCCAGACTGAAGCTTTCTTT | TRBJ1-1 | TRBV7-9 | . | few
CASSLGQPQHF | TGTGCCAGCAGTTTGGGTCAGCCCCAGCATTTT | TRBJ1-5 | TRBV12-3/TRBV12-4 | . | .
CASSLGFYNEQFF | TGTGCCAGCAGTTTAGGGTTTTACAATGAGCAGTTCTTC | TRBJ2-1 | TRBV12-3/TRBV12-4 | . | .
CAWRKFTGLGTEAFF | TGTGCCTGGAGGAAGTTTACAGGGCTCGGCACTGAAGCTTTCTTT | TRBJ1-1 | TRBV30 | . | once
CASSLDGSSNEQYF | TGCGCCAGCAGTCTTGACGGGAGTAGCAACGAGCAGTACTTC | TRBJ2-7 | TRBV5-1 | . | few
CASSRGQSVTYEQYF | TGCGCCAGCAGCCGGGGACAGTCAGTTACCTACGAGCAGTACTTC | TRBJ2-7 | TRBV5-1 | TRBD1 | .
CASSLYPIRGTTEAFF | TGCGCCAGCAGCTTGTACCCTATCAGGGGAACCACTGAAGCTTTCTTT | TRBJ1-1 | TRBV5-1 | . | few
CASSFVDEQFF | TGTGCCAGCAGTTTTGTGGATGAGCAGTTCTTC | TRBJ2-1 | TRBV12-3/TRBV12-4 | . | .
CSARDGGTDYNEQFF | TGCAGTGCTAGAGACGGCGGGACGGATTACAATGAGCAGTTCTTC | TRBJ2-1 | TRBV20-1 | . | few
CASSLGPAGGTDTQYF | TGTGCCAGCAGCTTAGGCCCAGCGGGAGGAACAGATACGCAGTATTTT | TRBJ2-3 | TRBV7-2 | TRBD2 | .
CASSLSGHNNSPLHF | TGTGCCAGCAGTTTAAGCGGACACAATAATTCACCCCTCCACTTT | TRBJ1-6 | TRBV27 | . | .
CASSLDGTGDSPLHF | TGCGCCAGCAGCTTGGATGGGACAGGGGATTCACCCCTCCACTTT | TRBJ1-6 | TRBV5-1 | TRBD1 | .
CASRTGSYGYTF | TGTGCCAGCAGGACAGGTTCCTATGGCTACACCTTC | TRBJ1-2 | TRBV9 | . | few
CASSSGVGNIQYF | TGTGCCAGCAGCTCAGGGGTAGGAAACATTCAGTACTTC | TRBJ2-4 | TRBV11-1 | . | .
CSAISWEGAKNIQYF | TGCAGTGCTATTTCGTGGGAAGGGGCCAAAAACATTCAGTACTTC | TRBJ2-4 | TRBV20-1 | . | .
CASSSAGTLAYEQYF | TGTGCCAGCAGTTCCGCCGGGACGCTGGCCTACGAGCAGTACTTC | TRBJ2-7 | TRBV12-3/TRBV12-4 | . | few
CASSRQGPNSPLHF | TGTGCCAGCAGTCGACAGGGACCCAATTCACCCCTCCACTTT | TRBJ1-6 | TRBV12-3/TRBV12-4 | TRBD1 | .
CASSLEGTALSGNTIYF | TGCGCCAGCAGCTTGGAAGGGACAGCTCTCTCTGGAAACACCATATATTTT | TRBJ1-3 | TRBV5-1 | TRBD1 | .
CAISESKQGKNIQYF | TGTGCCATCAGTGAGTCGAAACAGGGAAAAAACATTCAGTACTTC | TRBJ2-4 | TRBV10-3 | . | .
CSAQGTYEQYF | TGCAGTGCCCAAGGGACCTACGAGCAGTACTTC | TRBJ2-7 | TRBV20-1 | . | few
CASSSPGTSSYNEQFF | TGTGCCAGCAGTAGTCCCGGGACTAGCTCTTACAATGAGCAGTTCTTC | TRBJ2-1 | TRBV12-3/TRBV12-4 | TRBD2 | .
CASNYERLGTQYF | TGTGCCAGCAACTATGAGCGACTTGGGACCCAGTACTTC | TRBJ2-5 | TRBV6-6 | . | few
CASSVAGGNNEQFF | TGTGCCAGCAGCGTAGCGGGAGGAAACAATGAGCAGTTCTTC | TRBJ2-1 | TRBV9 | TRBD2 | .
CASSPPAILSTGANVLTF | TGTGCCAGCAGCCCACCCGCGATCCTCTCCACTGGGGCCAACGTCCTGACTTTC | TRBJ2-6 | TRBV9 | . | .
CASSPGTEIYEQYF | TGTGCCAGCAGTCCTGGGACAGAAATTTACGAGCAGTACTTC | TRBJ2-7 | TRBV28 | TRBD1 | .
CASSLMPAQETQYF | TGCGCCAGCAGCTTGATGCCAGCGCAAGAGACCCAGTACTTC | TRBJ2-5 | TRBV5-1 | . | many
CASRPSGREKGNEQFF | TGTGCCAGTAGGCCTTCTGGGCGGGAGAAGGGTAATGAGCAGTTCTTC | TRBJ2-1 | TRBV19 | TRBD2 | .
CSVVRGPYEQYF | TGCAGCGTTGTGAGGGGTCCCTACGAGCAGTACTTC | TRBJ2-7 | TRBV29-1 | . | .
CASSLYGGRDNEQFF | TGTGCCAGCAGTTTGTACGGGGGACGAGACAATGAGCAGTTCTTC | TRBJ2-1 | TRBV28 | . | few
CATRDRGSYNEQFF | TGTGCCACCCGGGACAGGGGATCCTACAATGAGCAGTTCTTC | TRBJ2-1 | TRBV24-1 | TRBD1 | .
CSVDAWTSGIYEQYF | TGCAGCGTTGACGCTTGGACTAGCGGGATCTACGAGCAGTACTTC | TRBJ2-7 | TRBV29-1 | TRBD2 | many
CAGGAPGTDTQYF | TGTGCCGGCGGAGCCCCAGGGACAGATACGCAGTATTTT | TRBJ2-3 | TRBV7-9 | . | .
CASSVAGVRNNEQFF | TGTGCCAGCAGTGTAGCGGGAGTCCGGAACAATGAGCAGTTCTTC | TRBJ2-1 | TRBV12-3/TRBV12-4 | TRBD2 | .
CASSVGPSGIVQETQYF | TGTGCCAGCAGCGTAGGGCCTAGCGGGATTGTACAAGAGACCCAGTACTTC | TRBJ2-5 | TRBV9 | TRBD2 | .
CASSYIETEQFF | TGTGCCAGCAGCTATATAGAAACTGAGCAGTTCTTC | TRBJ2-1 | TRBV5-4 | . | .
CASSKTDGVEQYF | TGTGCCAGCAGCAAGACGGATGGTGTGGAGCAGTACTTC | TRBJ2-7 | TRBV7-9 | . | .
CSVERDRGIGYTF | TGCAGCGTTGAAAGGGACAGGGGTATTGGCTACACCTTC | TRBJ1-2 | TRBV29-1 | TRBD1 | .
CAISRTRETQYF | TGTGCCATCAGCCGGACCCGGGAGACCCAGTACTTC | TRBJ2-5 | TRBV10-3 | . | .
CASSQGRSTDTQYF | TGTGCCAGTTCACAGGGGAGGAGCACAGATACGCAGTATTTT | TRBJ2-3 | TRBV7-9 | . | few
CASSRSSGPYNEQFF | TGTGCCAGCAGCCGTTCGTCGGGTCCCTACAATGAGCAGTTCTTC | TRBJ2-1 | TRBV7-9 | . | few
CASSFTVNTEAFF | TGTGCCAGCAGCTTTACGGTGAACACTGAAGCTTTCTTT | TRBJ1-1 | TRBV7-2 | . | few
CSARGYNEQFF | TGCAGTGCTAGAGGTTACAATGAGCAGTTCTTC | TRBJ2-1 | TRBV20-1 | . | few
CASTPGGSRNEQFF | TGTGCCAGCACCCCTGGGGGATCGAGGAATGAGCAGTTCTTC | TRBJ2-1 | TRBV11-2 | . | few
CASSLVDRLIDTQYF | TGCGCCAGCAGCTTGGTAGACAGGTTGATTGATACGCAGTATTTT | TRBJ2-3 | TRBV5-1 | . | .
CASSLPPGVAGGGSYNEQFF | TGTGCCAGCAGTTTACCCCCGGGGGTAGCGGGAGGGGGCTCCTACAATGAGCAGTTCTTC | TRBJ2-1 | TRBV12-3/TRBV12-4 | TRBD2 | few
CASSLDSGLSSYEQYF | TGTGCCAGCAGCTTAGATAGCGGACTTAGCTCCTACGAGCAGTACTTC | TRBJ2-7 | TRBV7-2 | . | .
CASSLGQHEAFF | TGTGCCAGCTCACTCGGACAGCACGAAGCTTTCTTT | TRBJ1-1 | TRBV18 | . | .
CASSFGTGLYEQYF | TGTGCCAGCAGCTTTGGGACAGGTCTTTACGAGCAGTACTTC | TRBJ2-7 | TRBV7-9 | TRBD1 | .
CASSQGAMGAGYNEQFF | TGTGCCAGCAGTCAAGGGGCGATGGGGGCGGGATACAATGAGCAGTTCTTC | TRBJ2-1 | TRBV3-1 | . | .
CASGLEWSEAFF | TGTGCTAGTGGTTTGGAGTGGTCTGAAGCTTTCTTT | TRBJ1-1 | TRBV12-5 | . | few
CSVDGLAGNTDTQYF | TGCAGCGTTGACGGACTAGCGGGAAACACAGATACGCAGTATTTT | TRBJ2-3 | TRBV29-1 | TRBD2 | few
CASRSSGGAYNEQFF | TGTGCCAGCAGGTCCTCTGGCGGGGCATACAATGAGCAGTTCTTC | TRBJ2-1 | TRBV6-2/TRBV6-3 | . | few
CSVGQGAYNEQFF | TGCAGCGTGGGACAGGGGGCCTACAATGAGCAGTTCTTC | TRBJ2-1 | TRBV29-1 | TRBD1 | few
CAISESGTGGRLEQYF | TGTGCCATCAGTGAGTCAGGGACAGGGGGCCGACTCGAGCAGTACTTC | TRBJ2-7 | TRBV10-3 | TRBD1 | .
CSTVQDGRGTGELFF | TGCAGCACTGTGCAGGACGGGAGGGGCACCGGGGAGCTGTTTTTT | TRBJ2-2 | TRBV29-1 | TRBD2 | .
CSVRGDRENSPLHF | TGCAGCGTGAGGGGTGACAGGGAAAATTCACCCCTCCACTTT | TRBJ1-6 | TRBV29-1 | TRBD1 | .
CATNRGRTDTQYF | TGTGCCACCAATCGGGGGAGGACAGATACGCAGTATTTT | TRBJ2-3 | TRBV2 | . | few